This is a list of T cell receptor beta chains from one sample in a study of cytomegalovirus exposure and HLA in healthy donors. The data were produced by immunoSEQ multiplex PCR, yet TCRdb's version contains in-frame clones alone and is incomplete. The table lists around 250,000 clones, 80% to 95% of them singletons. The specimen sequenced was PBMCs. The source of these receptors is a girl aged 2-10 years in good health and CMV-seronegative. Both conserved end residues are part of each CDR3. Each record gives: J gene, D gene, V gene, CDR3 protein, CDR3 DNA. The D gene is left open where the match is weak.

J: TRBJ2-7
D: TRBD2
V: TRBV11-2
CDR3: CASSFTSGREPYEQYF
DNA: TGTGCCAGCAGCTTTACTAGCGGGAGGGAGCCCTACGAGCAGTACTTC

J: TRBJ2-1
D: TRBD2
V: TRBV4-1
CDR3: CASSQIALSGGDYNEQFF
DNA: TGCGCCAGCAGCCAAATAGCCCTCTCGGGGGGGGATTACAATGAGCAGTTCTTC

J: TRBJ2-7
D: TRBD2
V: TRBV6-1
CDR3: CASMGLVRHEQYF
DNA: TGTGCCAGCATGGGACTAGTGAGGCACGAGCAGTACTTC

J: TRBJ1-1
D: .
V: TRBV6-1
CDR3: CASSVGGTEAFF
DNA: TGTGCCAGCAGTGTGGGGGGGACTGAAGCTTTCTTT

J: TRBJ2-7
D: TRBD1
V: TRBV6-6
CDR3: CASSYTDRANSYEQYF
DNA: TGTGCCAGCAGTTACACCGACAGGGCGAACTCCTACGAGCAGTACTTC

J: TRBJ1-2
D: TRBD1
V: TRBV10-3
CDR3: CAISEPKGQGAYYGYTF
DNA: TGTGCCATCAGTGAGCCTAAGGGACAGGGGGCTTACTATGGCTACACCTTC

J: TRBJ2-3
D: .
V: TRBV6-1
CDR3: CASSPRTSTDTQYF
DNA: TGTGCCAGCAGTCCCAGAACAAGCACAGATACGCAGTATTTT

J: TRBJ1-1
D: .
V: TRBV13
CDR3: CASSLTATNTEAFF
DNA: TGTGCCAGCAGCCTGACAGCTACGAACACTGAAGCTTTCTTT

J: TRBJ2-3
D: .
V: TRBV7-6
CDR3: CASSPPFVRASTDTQYF
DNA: TGTGCCAGCAGCCCCCCCTTCGTGCGGGCTAGCACAGATACGCAGTATTTT

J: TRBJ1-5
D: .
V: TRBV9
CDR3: CASSLQGDGNQPQHF
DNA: TGTGCCAGCAGCTTACAGGGAGACGGCAATCAGCCCCAGCATTTT

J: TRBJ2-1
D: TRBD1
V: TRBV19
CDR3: CASSTGQGSYNEQFF
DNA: TGTGCCAGTAGTACGGGACAGGGCTCCTACAATGAGCAGTTCTTC

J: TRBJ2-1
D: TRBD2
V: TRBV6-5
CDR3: CASSYWSGRAGREQFF
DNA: TGTGCCAGCAGTTACTGGAGCGGGAGGGCCGGGCGTGAGCAGTTCTTC

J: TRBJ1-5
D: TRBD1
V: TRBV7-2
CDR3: CASSLRTGGGQPQHF
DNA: TGTGCCAGCAGCTTAAGGACAGGGGGGGGTCAGCCCCAGCATTTT

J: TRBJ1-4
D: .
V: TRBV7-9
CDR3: CASSLAGTNEKLFF
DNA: TGTGCCAGCAGCTTGGCAGGGACTAATGAAAAACTGTTTTTT

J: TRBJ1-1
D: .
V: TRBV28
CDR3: CASRDRREAFF
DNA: TGTGCCAGCAGAGACAGGAGGGAAGCTTTCTTT

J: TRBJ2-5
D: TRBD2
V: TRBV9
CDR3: CASSDTRGSETQYF
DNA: TGTGCCAGCAGCGATACGCGGGGGTCAGAGACCCAGTACTTC

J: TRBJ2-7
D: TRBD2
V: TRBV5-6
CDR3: CASSLRTLAGGHEQYF
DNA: TGTGCCAGCAGCCTTCGGACTCTAGCGGGGGGTCACGAGCAGTACTTC